The 23 T cell receptor beta chains below were found in one sample sequenced in a study of blood T cell repertoires in COVID-19. TCRdb keeps only in-frame clones here, not all; method: immunoSEQ multiplex PCR. The table lists 150,000 to 200,000 clones, around 90% of them singletons, with around 6.6% in the top ten. Sequencing used peripheral blood. These receptors all come from a man between 35 and 55 years old with acute or convalescent COVID-19.

CDR3 protein: CASSSGLSSNQPQHF. The CDR3 DNA is TGTGCCAGCAGTTCAGGGTTGTCGAGCAATCAGCCCCAGCATTTT. The genes are TRBV6-5 and TRBJ1-5; TRBD1 might be the D (5 bases). This CDR3 contains 15 residues. V lost 4 bases and J lost 1, with 11 bases in between. The germline V gene has CDR1 MNHEY and CDR2 SVGAGI.

This chain links TRBV9 with TRBJ2-5; 8 bases are shared with TRBD1. Germline CDR1 is SGDLS and CDR2 is YYNGEE. Trimming at V came to 0 bases and at J to 2 bases, leaving 3 bases not matched to a gene. The length of the CDR3 is 15 residues. CDR3 amino acids: CASSVDRGKQETQYF. Written as DNA, the CDR3 is TGTGCCAGCAGCGTAGACAGGGGGAAACAAGAGACCCAGTACTTC.

The V and J genes are TRBV4-3 and TRBJ1-3; D not certain. The CDR3 length is 16 residues. The germline gives CDR1 LGHNA, CDR2 YSLEER. The V gene lost 0 bases and the J gene lost 0 bases, with 9 bases spanning the gap. Written as DNA, the CDR3 is TGCGCCAGCAGCCAAGATGGGCCTCCCTCTGGAAACACCATATATTTT. It yields the protein CASSQDGPPSGNTIYF.

The V gene is TRBV6-6, the J gene TRBJ1-5; perhaps TRBD1 as D (6 bases). V lost 6 bases and J 0 bases, leaving 15 bases between the germline ends. Germline-derived CDR1 and CDR2 are MNHNY and SVGAGI (reference sequence). The CDR3 is 16 residues long. The CDR3 is CASREWPRGSNQPQHF. The CDR3, as DNA: TGTGCCAGCAGAGAATGGCCCAGGGGTAGCAATCAGCCCCAGCATTTT.

J is TRBJ2-2 and V is TRBV2; TRBD1 matches at 10 bases. With 4 bases clipped from V and 5 bases from J, the junction kept 4 bases outside the gene matches. CDR3 length equals 15 residues. Per germline, CDR1 SNHLY and CDR2 FYNNEI. CDR3 sequence: CASSADRGPTGELFF. Written as DNA, the CDR3 is TGTGCCAGCAGTGCCGACAGGGGGCCTACCGGGGAGCTGTTTTTT.

J is TRBJ1-5 and V is TRBV30; tentatively, D is TRBD1 (6 bases). Germline V gene sequence: CDR1 GTSNPN, CDR2 SVGIG (reference sequence). V lost 2 bases, J lost 0 bases, and 11 bases lay in between. CDR3 length equals 15 residues. In DNA form, the CDR3 reads TGTGCCTGGAGTTCAGGGGCCCATAGCAATCAGCCCCAGCATTTT. Its protein product is CAWSSGAHSNQPQHF.

The chain couples TRBV2 to TRBJ2-3; 11 bases line up with TRBD2. Germline assignment: CDR1 SNHLY and CDR2 FYNNEI. The CDR3 length is 16 residues. J gave up 0 bases and V 8 bases, and 7 bases lay outside the gene matches. CDR3 DNA: TGTGCCAGCCACCGACTAGCGGGGACTAGCACAGATACGCAGTATTTT. Its protein is CASHRLAGTSTDTQYF.

V usage is TRBV2 and J usage is TRBJ2-2, with D unclear. V lost 2 bases, J lost 0 bases, and 7 bases lay in between. This CDR3 region has 15 residues. Germline CDR1 reads SNHLY; CDR2 reads FYNNEI. The CDR3 protein is CASSEQQPNTGELFF. The CDR3, as DNA: TGTGCCAGCAGTGAACAACAGCCGAACACCGGGGAGCTGTTTTTT.

The V and J genes are TRBV4-2 and TRBJ2-3, with TRBD1 as a possible D gene (6 bases). The CDR3 totals 17 residues. Trimming removed 1 base from V and 6 bases from J, with 20 bases in between. Germline V lookup: CDR1 LGHNA, CDR2 YNFKEQ. The CDR3 sequence is CASSQVWSGVTGDTQYF. For the CDR3, the DNA is TGTGCCAGCAGCCAAGTCTGGTCAGGGGTGACGGGGGATACGCAGTATTTT.

V is TRBV10-3 and J is TRBJ2-1; 7 bases align to TRBD1. The germline gives CDR1 ENHRY, CDR2 SYGVKD. With 5 bases clipped from V and 11 bases from J, the junction kept 3 bases outside the gene matches. There are 11 residues in the CDR3. CDR3 coding DNA: TGTGCCATCAGTCCGGGACAGAAGCAGTTCTTC. Amino acid sequence: CAISPGQKQFF.

This clone appeared once. The rearrangement links TRBV7-2 to TRBJ2-5; 8 nucleotides match TRBD2. CDR1 and CDR2 from the germline V gene are SGHTA and FQGNSA. V gave up 5 bases and J gave up 2 bases; unmatched junction bases: 7. The CDR3 spans 15 residues. In DNA form, the CDR3 reads TGTGCCAGCAGCCTCTCCTTAGCGGGACAAGAGACCCAGTACTTC. Translating gives CASSLSLAGQETQYF.

The V and J genes are TRBV27 and TRBJ2-2, with 7 bases lining up with TRBD1. V was clipped by 4 bases and J by 7 bases; unmatched bases: 9. Germline CDR1 is MNHEY and CDR2 is SMNVEV (reference sequence). This CDR3 has 15 amino acids. The CDR3 spells CASSSWTGSGGELFF. The CDR3 coding sequence is TGTGCCAGCAGTTCCTGGACAGGAAGCGGCGGGGAGCTGTTTTTT.

The V and J genes are TRBV27 and TRBJ1-2; no clear D. The V gene lost 1 base and the J gene lost 1 base, with 10 bases spanning the gap. CDR1 MNHEY and CDR2 SMNVEV come from the germline V gene (reference sequence). CDR3 length: 15 amino acids. This CDR3 is CASSLFGSFNYGYTF. The CDR3 bases are TGTGCCAGCAGTTTATTCGGGAGCTTTAACTATGGCTACACCTTC.

This clone came up a few times. The chain has TRBV7-9 and TRBJ1-1, with 11 positions matching TRBD1. The junction had 4 bases not matched to a gene; V was cut back by 4 bases and J by 3 bases. Germline V gene lookup returns CDR1 SEHNR and CDR2 FQNEAQ (reference sequence). The CDR3 runs 15 residues. The CDR3 region has the DNA TGTGCCAGCAGCTCTTCGGGACAGGGGGACACTGAAGCTTTCTTT. It yields the protein CASSSSGQGDTEAFF.

This chain connects TRBV19 to TRBJ2-2, with D perhaps TRBD1 (5 bases). With 4 bases removed from V and 2 bases from J, the gap between germline ends came to 11 bases. CDR3 length equals 15 residues. CDR1 is LNHDA, CDR2 SQIVND, per germline (reference sequence). This CDR3 reads CASSKRQGNTGELFF. The CDR3 coding sequence is TGTGCCAGTAGTAAGAGGCAGGGAAACACCGGGGAGCTGTTTTTT.

V and J are TRBV7-2 and TRBJ2-5; TRBD2 matches 8 bases. CDR1 and CDR2 (germline): SGHTA, FQGNSA. The CDR3 runs 17 residues. With V trimmed by 5 bases and J by 1 base, 12 bases remained unmatched. CDR3 bases: TGTGCCAGCAGCCAGAAGCGGGGGCCGGTGCCCCAAGAGACCCAGTACTTC. Its protein product is CASSQKRGPVPQETQYF. Looking up the rest from reference TRBV7-2 and TRBJ2-5 gives the full variable domain: GAGVSQSPSNKVTEKGKDVELRCDPISGHTALYWYRQSLGQGLEFLIYFQGNSAPDKSGLPSDRFSAERTGGSVSTLTIQRTQQEDSAVYLCASSQKRGPVPQETQYFGPGTRLLVL.

V usage is TRBV19 and J usage is TRBJ2-1; D gene ambiguous. Trimming removed 4 bases at V and 3 bases at J, with 10 bases between. In germline, CDR1 is LNHDA, CDR2 SQIVND (reference sequence). CDR3 length: 14 residues. This CDR3 reads CASSTAAIYNEQFF. In DNA form, the CDR3 reads TGTGCCAGTAGTACCGCAGCGATCTACAATGAGCAGTTCTTC.

The chain employs TRBV28 and TRBJ1-2; no reliable D call. Germline V gives CDR1 MDHEN, CDR2 SYDVKM. The CDR3 has 15 residues. Trimming pared 3 bases from V and 8 bases from J, leaving 19 bases between. The CDR3 DNA sequence: TGTGCCAGCAGTTTGGAGGCATTGGCGGGAAAAGGCTACACCTTC. Amino acids: CASSLEALAGKGYTF.

This chain joins TRBV2 and TRBJ2-3, with 7 positions matching TRBD2. Germline CDR1 and CDR2: SNHLY and FYNNEI. V dropped 5 bases and J dropped 2; count of bases not matched to a gene: 10. This CDR3 spans 16 amino acids. The CDR3 here is CASSPLGRGITDTQYF. The CDR3 DNA follows: TGTGCCAGCAGTCCTTTAGGGCGGGGGATCACAGATACGCAGTATTTT. The entire variable domain, with the rest obtained from reference TRBV2 and TRBJ2-3, is as follows: EPEVTQTPSHQVTQMGQEVILRCVPISNHLYFYWYRQILGQKVEFLVSFYNNEISEKSEIFDDQFSVERPDGSNFTLKIRSTKLEDSAMYFCASSPLGRGITDTQYFGPGTRLTVL.

This clone was seen a single time. The V gene is TRBV6-4, the J gene TRBJ2-7; D may be TRBD2 (7 bases). The CDR3 consists of 15 residues. The germline V gene has CDR1 MRHNA and CDR2 SNTAGT. The V and J ends lost 5 bases and 7 bases respectively, with 21 bases between them. The CDR3 DNA reads TGTGCCAGCAGTAGATCCCAAGGGGGGGAAAGGGAGCAGTACTTC. Translating it yields CASSRSQGGEREQYF.

Remarks on this clone: One end of the junction does not line up with germline, which may come from a read error. The chain employs TRBV2 and TRBJ1-5, with a possible D match to TRBD1 (5 bases). CDR1 and CDR2 (germline): SNHLY, FYNNEI. The CDR3 sequence is 15 residues long. The CDR3 loop reads CASSEGAVSYQPQHF. DNA of the CDR3: TGTGCCAGCAGCGAAGGGGCAGTTTCTTATCAGCCCCAGCATTTT.

This chain links TRBV19 with TRBJ1-4, with D possibly TRBD1 on 6 matching bases. V was cut by 2 bases and J by 0 bases, with 13 bases left in between. Germline lookup yields CDR1 LNHDA and CDR2 SQIVND (reference sequence). This CDR3 is built from 17 residues. The CDR3 region has the DNA TGTGCCAGTAGTATAAGGGGACACCTTGCAACTAATGAAAAACTGTTTTTT. It yields the protein CASSIRGHLATNEKLFF. Full variable domain (remainder filled in from reference TRBV19 and TRBJ1-4): DGGITQSPKYLFRKEGQNVTLSCEQNLNHDAMYWYRQDPGQGLRLIYYSQIVNDFQKGDIAEGYSVSREKKESFPLTVTSAQKNPTAFYLCASSIRGHLATNEKLFFGSGTQLSVL.

V usage is TRBV7-6 and J usage is TRBJ1-6, with D possibly matching TRBD1 (6 bases). V gave up 5 bases and J gave up 7 bases, with 18 bases separating them. Germline CDR1 SGHVS, CDR2 FNYEAQ. CDR3 length equals 16 residues. CDR3 residues: CASSRGGGPKNSPLHF. The CDR3 region has the DNA TGTGCCAGCAGCCGAGGGGGGGGACCTAAGAATTCACCCCTCCACTTT.